Each of the 10 T cell receptor beta chains below was sequenced from the same sample in a study of T cell repertoires in cytomegalovirus infection. Each CDR3 protein is one row after TCRdb ran MiXCR on the reads. The table includes 90,000 to 120,000 distinct CDR3 sequences, around 45% detected once. Their specific antigens are unknown. The sequencing here drew on CD8+ T cells from cultured PBMCs, taken from culture after CMV antigen stimulation. The source is a human donor in good health (CMV status not recorded). Some clones in this sample may be carry-over from other donors' samples.

This clonotype was seen just once. The rearrangement joins TRBV19 to TRBJ1-1, with TRBD1 matching over 7 bases. CDR1 LNHDA and CDR2 SQIVND come from the germline V gene (reference sequence). V lost 6 bases, J lost 4 bases, and 8 bases stayed unmatched. This CDR3 has 14 amino acids. The DNA of the CDR3 is TGTGCCAGTAGCGGACAGGCCGTGAGCACTGAAGCTTTCTTT. Translating gives CASSGQAVSTEAFF.

The chain uses TRBV27 and TRBJ2-5; D is perhaps TRBD2 (6 bases). Germline V gene sequence: CDR1 MNHEY, CDR2 SMNVEV (reference sequence). The V and J ends lost 1 base and 3 bases respectively, with 6 bases between them. This CDR3 is built from 13 residues. CDR3 DNA sequence: TGTGCCAGCAGTTTATGGAGGGAAGAGACCCAGTACTTC. Translating it yields CASSLWREETQYF.

There are a few counts of this clonotype. The chain uses TRBV6-6 and TRBJ1-2; tentatively, D is TRBD1 (6 bases). V was shortened by 2 bases and J by 4 bases, with 8 bases between the two germline ends. This CDR3 is built from 13 residues. CDR1 and CDR2 from the germline V gene are MNHNY and SVGAGI (reference sequence). Here the CDR3 reads CASSYGQSYGYTF. The DNA of the CDR3 is TGTGCCAGCAGTTACGGACAGTCCTATGGCTACACCTTC.

This clonotype was detected a few times. The chain carries TRBV7-9 and TRBJ1-1, with D tentatively TRBD1 (5 bases). The V end lost 1 base, the J end lost 4 bases, and 10 bases lay between the germline ends. Per the germline V gene, CDR1 is SEHNR and CDR2 is FQNEAQ (reference sequence). The CDR3 totals 14 residues. The DNA of the CDR3 is TGTGCCAGCAGCTTAGGGGATAGGGGCACTGAAGCTTTCTTT. This encodes CASSLGDRGTEAFF.

This clonotype was counted once. This chain links TRBV2 with TRBJ1-5, with D possibly TRBD1 on 6 matching bases. V lost 5 bases, J lost 5 bases, and 16 bases lay in between. The germline CDR1 and CDR2 sequences are SNHLY and FYNNEI. The CDR3 contains 15 residues. The DNA for the CDR3 is TGTGCCAGCAGTCGGGACACCAGCTTTGATCAGCCCCAGCATTTT. Protein sequence: CASSRDTSFDQPQHF.

This clonotype was picked up one time. The rearrangement joins TRBV4-1 to TRBJ1-5; TRBD1 aligns across 8 bases. V gave up 0 bases and J gave up 4 bases; unmatched junction bases: 5. This CDR3 has 16 amino acids. The germline V gene has CDR1 MGHRA and CDR2 YSYEKL. The DNA for the CDR3 is TGCGCCAGCAGCCAAGATCAGGGGGCTGGTAATCAGCCCCAGCATTTT. Its protein product is CASSQDQGAGNQPQHF.

This clonotype was detected only a few times. The gene calls are TRBV27 and TRBJ1-1; D may be TRBD1 (6 bases). Germline V lookup: CDR1 MNHEY, CDR2 SMNVEV (reference sequence). V gave up 8 bases and J gave up 5 bases, with 21 bases separating them. The CDR3 is made up of 15 amino acids. The CDR3 DNA follows: TGTGCCAGCTCCTTTACTCGGGGGGCGGGAACTGAAGCTTTCTTT. It encodes CASSFTRGAGTEAFF.

This clonotype was seen a few times. The chain combines TRBV6-6 with TRBJ2-5; TRBD1 is a possible D gene (6 bases). V dropped 5 bases and J dropped 1 base, with 11 bases sitting between them. Germline V gives CDR1 MNHNY, CDR2 SVGAGI (reference sequence). The CDR3 extends over 14 amino acids. The CDR3 nucleotides are TGTGCCAGCAGTAGACAGGACTCCCAAGAGACCCAGTACTTC. Protein sequence: CASSRQDSQETQYF.

This clonotype was observed a few times. The chain links TRBV7-6 to TRBJ2-7, with a tentative D call TRBD1 (7 bases). V lost 5 bases and J 3 bases, leaving 23 bases between the germline ends. Germline loops: CDR1 SGHVS, CDR2 FNYEAQ. The CDR3 contains 17 residues. In nucleotides, the CDR3 is TGTGCCAGCAGCCCCAACTCAGGGGGTTTGGAGGGCTACGAGCAGTACTTC. Its protein product is CASSPNSGGLEGYEQYF.

The chain joins TRBV5-6 to TRBJ2-1; 11 nucleotides align to TRBD2. The germline V gene has CDR1 SGHDT and CDR2 YYEEEE. CDR3 length: 15 residues. The ends lost 0 bases at V and 10 bases at J; junction bases unmatched: 6. In DNA form, the CDR3 reads TGTGCCAGCAGCTTGGGACTAGCGGGGAACAGAGAGCAGTTCTTC. Its protein is CASSLGLAGNREQFF. Looking up the rest from reference TRBV5-6 and TRBJ2-1 gives the full variable domain: DAGVTQSPTHLIKTRGQQVTLRCSPKSGHDTVSWYQQALGQGPQFIFQYYEEEERQRGNFPDRFSGHQFPNYSSELNVNALLLGDSALYLCASSLGLAGNREQFFGPGTRLTVL.